Detailed here is one TCR beta chain. Its binding antigen is unknown. Base qualities were left out, and no much larger clone turns up one base away. These data belong to a study of T cells in Graves' hyperthyroidism and ophthalmopathy (dated by TCRdb to about 2019). For context, the study as a whole: Peripheral blood samples were taken at the time of initial diagnosis, prior to any treatment. TCR V-J signatures able to tell the groups apart were searched for in a discovery cohort of about a hundred patients, of whom about 40 had Graves' ophthalmopathy and around 58 had stable Graves' hyperthyroidism. Prospective prediction of ophthalmopathy was tested in an independent validation cohort of fewer than 20 hyperthyroidism patients and 15 to 17 patients who later progressed to ophthalmopathy. For training and testing, the approximately 97 patients in the discovery cohort were randomly divided in a 7:3 ratio. In roughly six Graves' hyperthyroidism patients, the study also compared T-cell repertoires from thyroid tissue with T-cell repertoires from blood. Following sampling, methimazole starting at 30 mg daily was given to hyperthyroidism patients, and high-dose intravenous methylprednisolone was given to ophthalmopathy patients. TCR Vbeta CDR3 sequencing of 130 to 150 peripheral blood samples (about 45 ophthalmopathy, 70 to 85 hyperthyroidism and some 17 progressor patients) is reported in the paper.

Compared with germline, V lacks 1 base and J lacks 4 bases; bases without a gene match: 8. CDR1 and CDR2 are read off the germline V gene as LGHNA and YNFKEQ. The CDR3 starts with the cysteine, ends with the phenylalanine, and has 17 residues. Only the CDR3 part of the read is kept: 51 bases, read in frame from the first base. Graves' hyperthyroidism was defined as stable when no progression to ophthalmopathy occurred over 18 months of follow-up. Hyperthyroidism patients were aged 18 to 65 years and newly diagnosed, with disease duration of less than 2 months. Patients with uncontrolled infections, other autoimmune diseases, pregnancy or lactation were excluded. Diagnoses relied on clinical symptoms, serum thyroxine and TRAb, thyroid ultrasound and orbital computed tomography. Ficoll-Paque density gradient centrifugation was used to isolate PBMCs from approximately 10 ml of fresh peripheral blood. Total RNA was extracted using Trizol reagent, and RNA quality was assessed on an Agilent 2100 Bioanalyzer.

Study-wide conclusions, independent of this receptor: A 13 V-J signature model separated ophthalmopathy from stable hyperthyroidism, with roughly 88% sensitivity and roughly 81% specificity in cross-validation and 80%/75% in testing. No statistical method was used to set the sample size in advance, and investigators knew the group allocation. In validation, the model predicted progression to ophthalmopathy a median of about 6.5 months before onset, with about 71% sensitivity and more than 72% specificity. Most expanded thyroid clonotypes (frequency above 0.001) were also found in blood, which suggests that blood repertoires may mirror thyroid immune responses.

TCR beta CDR3 regions were amplified from RNA transcripts. For the first round of RT-PCR on the TCR CDR3, the HTBI primer set was used together with the Qiagen OneStep RT-PCR kit. A second multiplex PCR round built the libraries, followed by size selection and purification. Libraries were sequenced paired-end with 100 bp reads on an Illumina HiSeq2000. From the authors' description of their analysis: SOAPnuke was used to process the raw data, with reads discarded if the reads contained adapters or uncalled bases, had a mean Phred below 15, or lacked an exact constant-primer or identifier match. High-quality paired reads were merged using COPE v1.2.5, and each unique nucleotide sequence was defined as a clonotype. MiTCR v1.1 was used to align the clonotypes against IMGT TRBV, TRBD and TRBJ reference segments. The analysis included only V-J combinations with a frequency above 0.0001, which together covered roughly 99% of the repertoires. A TCS score was defined as the ratio of F50 (clonal expansion) to E x V (chaos), with BLOSUM62-based TCRdist applied between CDR3 peptides within each V-J. Welch's t-statistics and random forest reduced approximately 520 V-J features to 13, which were used in a naive Bayes classifier (R e1071). Clones were called with MiXCR by TCRdb after fastp trimmed the public reads at Q25, and only in-frame beta chains were retained. When rows share a CDR3 protein, they turn into one entry using the most common DNA and genes. The V and J calls come from TCRdb's annotation, not from the publication. Across this sample there are about 700,000 distinct CDR3 sequences, with 14% seen only once. Of the sample, 10% falls within the top ten clones.

Recombination linked TRBV4-2 to TRBJ2-3, with TRBD2 identical over 10 junction bases. Sequencing used blood. The clonotype originates from a woman between 18 and 29 years old with Graves' hyperthyroidism. The DNA reads TGTGCCAGCAGCCAAGCCCCCTCTAGCGGGAGCTCAGATACGCAGTATTTT. The resulting protein is CASSQAPSSGSSDTQYF.